This T cell receptor beta chain was recovered during a study of T cell responses to AZD1222 COVID-19 vaccine. A word on this clone: Its antigen remains unidentified.

Overall study findings and caveats: When two AZD1222 doses had been given, Spike-specific TCR breadth and depth rose.

The table came from immunoSEQ multiplex PCR; TCRdb's copy has only in-frame clones and leaves some out. This sample carries 80,000 or so clones, 70% to 90% of them seen once, and the ten largest clones take 1.5%. The V end lost 3 bases, the J end lost 4 bases, and 25 bases lay between the germline ends. The CDR3 is made up of 18 amino acids. Germline assignment: CDR1 GTSNPN and CDR2 SVGIG (reference sequence). The receptor's source is an adult in good health. The V gene is TRBV30, the J gene TRBJ1-5, with D perhaps TRBD1 (6 bases). Sequenced here: peripheral blood, sampled on day 0 of AZD1222 vaccination. In DNA form, the CDR3 reads TGTGCCTGGAGCCGAGCAATCGGGGGGGCGCTGGGGAATCAGCCCCAGCATTTT. Translated: CAWSRAIGGALGNQPQHF.